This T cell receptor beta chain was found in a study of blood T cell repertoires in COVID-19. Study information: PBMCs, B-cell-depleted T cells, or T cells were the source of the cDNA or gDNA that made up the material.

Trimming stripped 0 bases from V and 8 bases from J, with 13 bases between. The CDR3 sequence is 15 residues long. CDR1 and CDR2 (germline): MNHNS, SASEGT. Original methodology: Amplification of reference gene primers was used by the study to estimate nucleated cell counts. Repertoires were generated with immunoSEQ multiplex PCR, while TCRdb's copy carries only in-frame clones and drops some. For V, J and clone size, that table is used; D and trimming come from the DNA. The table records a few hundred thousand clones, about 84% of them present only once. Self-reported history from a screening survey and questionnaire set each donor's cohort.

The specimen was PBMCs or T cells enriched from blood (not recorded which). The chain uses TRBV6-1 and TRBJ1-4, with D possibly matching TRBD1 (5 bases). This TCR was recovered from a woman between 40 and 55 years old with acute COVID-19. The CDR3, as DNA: TGTGCCAGCAGTGAAGCCCCGTGGGGCCGGGAAAAACTGTTTTTT. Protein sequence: CASSEAPWGREKLFF.